The next 3 T cell receptor beta chains were all read from a single sample in a study of vaccination and CD4 T cells after COVID-19. What these receptors recognize is not known. Treatment described: approximately nine-day PBMC culture with coronavirus spike peptide pools or control peptides (ViraFEST assay). Cultured CD4+ T cell DNA was sequenced using the Oncomine TCR Beta short-read assay. TCRdb re-derived calls from the PCR reads in MiXCR, one entry per CDR3 protein. The sample yields around 16,000 distinct CDR3 sequences, over 65% seen once. Sequenced sample: CD4+ T cells from blood, cultured in vitro. These receptors all come from a human donor who had recovered from COVID-19.

The rearrangement joins TRBV7-8 to TRBJ2-2; no clear D gene. Between the trimmed V and J ends, which lost 8 bases and 7 bases, there was a span of 8 bases. CDR3 size: 11 residues. Germline CDR1 and CDR2: SGHVS and FQNEAQ. This chain's CDR3 is CASGAYGELFF. The CDR3 nucleotides read TGTGCCAGCGGAGCGTACGGGGAGCTGTTTTTT.

CDR3 protein: CASSLSSDSTISYEQYF. As DNA, the CDR3 is TGTGCCAGCAGCTTATCGTCGGACAGTACTATTTCCTACGAGCAGTACTTC. J is TRBJ2-7 and V is TRBV7-6; D may be TRBD1 (6 bases). CDR3 length: 17 residues. Trimming shortened V by 2 bases and J by 1 base, and 18 bases separated the two germline ends. Germline assignment: CDR1 SGHVS and CDR2 FNYEAQ.

V gene TRBV10-2 combines with J gene TRBJ1-1; maybe TRBD1 (5 bases). The CDR3 has 15 amino acids. V was clipped by 7 bases and J by 1 base, with 16 bases between them. The germline V gene encodes CDR1 WSHSY and CDR2 SAAADI. The DNA for the CDR3 is TGCGCCAGCAAGGAGGCAGGGAGGGCGAACACTGAAGCTTTCTTT. Translating gives CASKEAGRANTEAFF.